Listed below are T cell receptor beta chains from one sample, sequenced in a study of blood T cell repertoires in COVID-19. Sequenced by immunoSEQ multiplex PCR; TCRdb stores in-frame clones only, minus some. In the table there are roughly 190,000 clones, around 80% of which are singletons. The material sequenced was PBMCs or T cells enriched from blood (not recorded which). These receptor sequences come from a woman between 45 and 60 years old with acute COVID-19. The CDR3 runs from the conserved cysteine through the conserved F or W. Each record gives: V gene, J gene, D gene, clone size, CDR3 DNA, CDR3 protein. The D gene is left open where the match is weak. Clone sizes are given selectively: once, few, many, or a class where the clone is expanded.

>TRBV28|TRBJ2-3|TRBD2|NA
TGTGCCAGCAGTCAATCAGCGGGGGGCACAGATACGCAGTATTTT
CASSQSAGGTDTQYF
>TRBV19|TRBJ1-1|TRBD1|NA
TGTGCCAGTAGTATAGGCCCCGGACAGGGAAAGGCTGAAGCTTTCTTT
CASSIGPGQGKAEAFF
>TRBV7-6|TRBJ2-1|NA|many
TGTGCCAGCAGCCGGACACCAAGCTCCTACAATGAGCAGTTCTTC
CASSRTPSSYNEQFF
>TRBV5-4|TRBJ1-6|TRBD1|NA
TGTGCCAGCACCATGGACAGGCTTAATTCACCCCTCCACTTT
CASTMDRLNSPLHF
>TRBV10-3|TRBJ1-5|NA|NA
TGTGCCATCAGTGAATCGTCAGGGTCTAATCAGCCCCAGCATTTT
CAISESSGSNQPQHF
>TRBV7-2|TRBJ2-5|NA|NA
TGTGCCAGCAGCCCCCCAGGCGGGGAAGAGACCCAGTACTTC
CASSPPGGEETQYF
>TRBV5-6|TRBJ2-1|TRBD1|NA
TGTGCCAGCAGGCCTCGGGACAGGGGAAATGTTGGGGCTTACAATGAGCAGTTCTTC
CASRPRDRGNVGAYNEQFF
>TRBV24-1|TRBJ1-4|TRBD1|NA
TGTGCCACCAGTGATTCCAGGACAGGGAAACGTGAAAAACTGTTTTTT
CATSDSRTGKREKLFF
>TRBV19|TRBJ2-1|TRBD2|NA
TGTGCCAGCCATAGCGGGGGGGATTACAATGAGCAGTTCTTC
CASHSGGDYNEQFF
>TRBV19|TRBJ1-4|TRBD1|NA
TGTGCCAGTAGTGGAACAGGGGCAACTAATGAAAAACTGTTTTTT
CASSGTGATNEKLFF
>TRBV5-6|TRBJ1-4|TRBD1|NA
TGTGCCAGCAGCCGGACAGGTGGTGAACATGAAAAACTGTTTTTT
CASSRTGGEHEKLFF
>TRBV2|TRBJ1-2|TRBD1|NA
TGTGCCAGCAGTGAAGGTGCAGGGGGCTATGGCTACACCTTC
CASSEGAGGYGYTF
>TRBV20-1|TRBJ1-1|NA|NA
TGCAGTGCTAGTCGTAACACTGAAGCTTTCTTT
CSASRNTEAFF
>TRBV9|TRBJ1-1|TRBD1|NA
TGTGCCAGCAGCCCAAGACAGGGATTGAACACTGAAGCTTTCTTT
CASSPRQGLNTEAFF
>TRBV18|TRBJ1-1|NA|few
TGTGCCAGCTCACCAACCAATGTCAGGGTGACTGAAGCTTTCTTT
CASSPTNVRVTEAFF
>TRBV19|TRBJ2-2|TRBD1|NA
TGTGCCAGTAGCATCGGGACAGGAGACACCGGGGAGCTGTTTTTT
CASSIGTGDTGELFF
>TRBV19|TRBJ1-5|TRBD1|NA
TGTGCCAGTAGTTTCAGGACAGGGGGGGATCAGCCCCAGCATTTT
CASSFRTGGDQPQHF
>TRBV6-2/TRBV6-3|TRBJ2-2|NA|NA
TGTGCCAGCAGTTACTGGGGTTTGGGGAGCAGGAGAGCCACCGGGGAGCTGTTTTTT
CASSYWGLGSRRATGELFF
>TRBV5-1|TRBJ2-3|NA|few
TGCGCCAGCAGCTTGCTCCAGCGGGTAGATACGCAGTATTTT
CASSLLQRVDTQYF
>TRBV6-4|TRBJ2-1|TRBD2|NA
TGTGCCAGCAGAATAAGAGCGGGGGGCGGCCTCAATGAGCAGTTCTTC
CASRIRAGGGLNEQFF
>TRBV11-3|TRBJ1-2|NA|NA
TGTGCCAGCACCCCCGGGACATTTGGCTACACCTTC
CASTPGTFGYTF
>TRBV5-6|TRBJ2-2|TRBD1|NA
TGTGCCAGCAGACAGGGGTTAGCCGGGGAGCTGTTTTTT
CASRQGLAGELFF
>TRBV11-2|TRBJ2-3|TRBD1|NA
TGTGCCAGCAGGCAGACAGGGCCGGATACGCAGTATTTT
CASRQTGPDTQYF
>TRBV2|TRBJ2-5|TRBD2|NA
TGTGCCAGCAGTGGTATTGCGCGGGGGGGCCGAGAGACCCAGTACTTC
CASSGIARGGRETQYF
>TRBV19|TRBJ2-4|TRBD2|NA
TGTGCCAGTAGTATTGGTACTAGCGGGGGCCCAAAAAACATTCAGTACTTC
CASSIGTSGGPKNIQYF
>TRBV5-6|TRBJ2-3|NA|NA
TGTGCCAGCAGGAAGGAAGTGGGGGCCTACACAGATACGCAGTATTTT
CASRKEVGAYTDTQYF
>TRBV12-3/TRBV12-4|TRBJ2-3|NA|NA
TGTGCCAGCAGGGGAGGGGGGGCGGATACGCAGTATTTT
CASRGGGADTQYF
>TRBV27|TRBJ1-5|NA|NA
TGTGCCAGCAGTTTGGTCGGTCAGCCCCAGCATTTT
CASSLVGQPQHF
>TRBV27|TRBJ1-1|NA|NA
TGTGCCAGCAAACGACAGGAGGTGAACACTGAAGCTTTCTTT
CASKRQEVNTEAFF
>TRBV7-2|TRBJ2-5|TRBD2|NA
TGTGCCAGCAGCTCAGCTCCCAGCGGGGGGAGTAAACAAGAGACCCAGTACTTC
CASSSAPSGGSKQETQYF
>TRBV27|TRBJ2-1|NA|NA
TGTGCCAGCAGTTTAAGGCGAGGACTAGAGCAGTTCTTC
CASSLRRGLEQFF
>TRBV4-1|TRBJ2-3|NA|NA
TGCGCCAGCAGCCAAGCAGGCCTACGGGATGGGACAGATACGCAGTATTTT
CASSQAGLRDGTDTQYF
>TRBV6-5|TRBJ1-1|NA|once
TGTGCCAGCAGACCGACAGATCTTCTAAACACTGAAGCTTTCTTT
CASRPTDLLNTEAFF
>TRBV28|TRBJ1-2|NA|NA
TGTGCCAGCAGTATACCAGGGGTCTACACCTTC
CASSIPGVYTF
>TRBV5-4|TRBJ2-2|NA|NA
TGTGCCAGCAGCTTTGGCCCAGCGAACACCGGGGAGCTGTTTTTT
CASSFGPANTGELFF
>TRBV28|TRBJ1-2|NA|NA
TGTGCCAGCACCACCGAACAGGCTGGCTACACCTTC
CASTTEQAGYTF
>TRBV11-2|TRBJ2-1|TRBD1|NA
TGTGCCAGCAGCTTAGGACAGGGGGTTTACAATGAGCAGTTCTTC
CASSLGQGVYNEQFF
>TRBV5-1|TRBJ2-3|TRBD2|NA
TGCGCCAGCAGATTCAACGGCGGGGGAGAAGATACGCATTATTTT
CASRFNGGGEDTHYF
>TRBV29-1|TRBJ1-1|TRBD1|NA
TGCAGCGTTGAAGCGACAGGGTTCACTGAAGCTTTCTTT
CSVEATGFTEAFF
>TRBV28|TRBJ2-5|NA|NA
TGTGCCAGCCACAACCCGGATACAGGGAAAGAGACCCAGTACTTC
CASHNPDTGKETQYF
>TRBV18|TRBJ1-2|NA|NA
TGTGCCAGCTCACCACCCGGACAGCGTAACTATGGCTACACCTTC
CASSPPGQRNYGYTF
>TRBV18|TRBJ1-1|NA|NA
TGTGCCAGCTCACCTCGGACTGAGAACACTGAAGCTTTCTTT
CASSPRTENTEAFF
>TRBV4-2|TRBJ1-1|NA|NA
TGTGCCAGCAGCCAGGACTTAGGCACTGAAGCTTTCTTT
CASSQDLGTEAFF
>TRBV5-1|TRBJ1-6|NA|NA
TGCGCCAGCAGCAGATCGGACGGGGTAAATTCACCCCTCCACTTT
CASSRSDGVNSPLHF
>TRBV28|TRBJ1-6|NA|once
TGTGCCAGCAAAGGGGAAGGGGCTAATTCACCCCTCCACTTT
CASKGEGANSPLHF
>TRBV3-1/TRBV3-2|TRBJ1-5|TRBD1|NA
TGTGCCAGCAGCCAAGACGGGACAGAGAATCAGCCCCAGCATTTT
CASSQDGTENQPQHF
>TRBV28|TRBJ1-2|TRBD1|NA
TGTGCCAGCAGTCTACCGACAGGGACCTATGGCTACACCTTC
CASSLPTGTYGYTF